The 10 T cell receptor beta chains given below trace back to one sample, sequenced in a study of neurological immune-mediated disorders. TCRdb passed the 5' RACE reads through MiXCR, listing each CDR3 protein once. The table has roughly 80,000 distinct CDR3 sequences, about a tenth seen once. The sequencing input was PBMCs. The source is a man between 35 and 55 years old in good health.

This clonotype was found many times. The chain is built from TRBV6-5 and TRBJ2-3; 12 nucleotides line up with TRBD2. The CDR3 has 17 amino acids. Losses at the gene ends were 6 bases for V and 2 bases for J; bases not matched to a gene: 9. Germline V gene lookup returns CDR1 MNHEY and CDR2 SVGAGI. CDR3 sequence reads: CASSTSRTSGDTDTQYF. CDR3 nucleotides: TGTGCCAGCAGCACCTCAAGGACTAGCGGGGACACAGATACGCAGTATTTT.

Ten or more counts support this clonotype. V is TRBV5-1 and J is TRBJ2-3; tentative D call: TRBD1 (5 bases). The CDR3 covers 14 residues. With 4 bases removed from V and 0 bases from J, the gap between germline ends came to 9 bases. Germline CDR1 SGHRS, CDR2 YFSETQ. This CDR3 is CASSGALSTDTQYF. The CDR3 coding sequence is TGCGCCAGCAGCGGGGCCCTTAGCACAGATACGCAGTATTTT. Together with reference TRBV5-1 and TRBJ2-3, the CDR3 gives the full variable domain: KAGVTQTPRYLIKTRGQQVTLSCSPISGHRSVSWYQQTPGQGLQFLFEYFSETQRNKGNFPGRFSGRQFSNSRSEMNVSTLELGDSALYLCASSGALSTDTQYFGPGTRLTVL.

This clonotype was seen only a few times. This chain uses TRBV19 with TRBJ2-7; 7 nucleotides align to TRBD1. The CDR3 extends over 13 amino acids. The germline V gene has CDR1 LNHDA and CDR2 SQIVND (reference sequence). V was pared by 6 bases and J by 2 bases, with 4 bases of the junction left unmatched. The CDR3 loop is CASSPGQTYEQYF. In nucleotides, the CDR3 is TGTGCCAGTAGCCCGGGACAGACCTACGAGCAGTACTTC.

This clonotype was picked up many times. This CDR3 is CSAFFPGTDTDTQYF. The CDR3 coding sequence is TGCAGTGCGTTTTTTCCAGGGACAGACACAGATACGCAGTATTTT. The gene calls are TRBV20-1 and TRBJ2-3, with 7 nucleotides matching TRBD1. The CDR3 spans 15 residues. CDR1 and CDR2 (germline): DFQATT, SNEGSKA (reference sequence). Trimming removed 6 bases from V and 2 bases from J; junction bases left unmatched: 11.

This clonotype was picked up one time. This chain links TRBV20-1 with TRBJ2-2, with D possibly TRBD1 on 5 matching bases. This CDR3 is 13 amino acids long. Germline values: CDR1 DFQATT, CDR2 SNEGSKA (reference sequence). With 4 bases removed from V and 5 bases from J, the gap between germline ends came to 11 bases. CDR3: CSATEQGTGELFF. DNA of the CDR3: TGCAGTGCTACGGAGCAGGGAACCGGGGAGCTGTTTTTT.

This clonotype was recorded many times. CDR3 sequence (DNA): TGTGCCAGCAGCTTAGCGGGAGCCACAGATACGCAGTATTTT. This sequence encodes CASSLAGATDTQYF. The rearrangement links TRBV7-2 to TRBJ2-3, with a weak D call TRBD2 (5 bases). The germline V and J ends were trimmed by 0 bases and 2 bases, with 6 bases remaining between them. This CDR3 region has 14 residues. The V gene's germline CDR1 is SGHTA and CDR2 FQGNSA.

This clonotype was observed many times. V and J are TRBV5-5 and TRBJ2-7, with 7 positions matching TRBD1. Germline lookup yields CDR1 SGHKS and CDR2 YYEKEE (reference sequence). With 8 bases clipped from V and 3 bases from J, the junction kept 5 bases outside the gene matches. There are 12 residues in the CDR3. CDR3 sequence (DNA): TGTGCCAGTGTGACAGGGAACTACGAGCAGTACTTC. Translation: CASVTGNYEQYF.

This clonotype was recorded at least ten times. The chain couples TRBV9 to TRBJ2-5; D is unclear. The germline V gene has CDR1 SGDLS and CDR2 YYNGEE. Between the trimmed V and J ends, which lost 2 bases and 1 base, there was a span of 6 bases. This CDR3 region has 13 residues. CDR3 in amino acids: CASSVIPQETQYF. As DNA, the CDR3 is TGTGCCAGCAGCGTTATCCCCCAAGAGACCCAGTACTTC.

The sample holds many counts of this clonotype. The gene calls are TRBV29-1 and TRBJ2-7; perhaps D is TRBD1 or TRBD2 (5 bases each). The CDR3 sequence is 12 residues long. Looked up from germline, CDR1 is SQVTM and CDR2 is ANQGSEA. Trimming left V 4 bases short and J 2 bases short, with 9 bases between. Written as DNA, the CDR3 is TGCAGCGTTGGGGACGGAGCCTACGAGCAGTACTTC. Its translation: CSVGDGAYEQYF.

This clonotype is a singleton in its sample. A clone one base away is much larger, so this may be a read error. The chain recombines TRBV28 with TRBJ2-2, with D possibly matching TRBD2 (6 bases). This CDR3 is 14 amino acids long. Germline CDR1 reads MDHEN; CDR2 reads SYDVKM. Written as DNA, the CDR3 is TGTGCCAGCAGTTCCAGGGTGGGCACCGGGGGGCTGTTTTTT. Its protein product is CASSSRVGTGGLFF. Together with reference TRBV28 and TRBJ2-2, the CDR3 gives the full variable domain: DVKVTQSSRYLVKRTGEKVFLECVQDMDHENMFWYRQDPGLGLRLIYFSYDVKMKEKGDIPEGYSVSREKKERFSLILESASTNQTSMYLCASSSRVGTGGLFFGEGSRLTVL.